The rows below give T cell receptor beta chains drawn from one sample of a study of neurological immune-mediated disorders. TCRdb itself ran the 5' RACE reads through MiXCR, one entry per CDR3 protein. The sample shows tens of thousands of distinct CDR3 sequences, around 10% of them seen only once. The sample comprised PBMCs. These TCRs come from a male donor with HTLV-1-associated myelopathy (HAM/TSP). The CDR3 runs from the conserved cysteine through the conserved F or W. Fields, in order: clone size, V gene, D gene, J gene, CDR3 protein, CDR3 DNA. The D gene is left open where the match is weak. A row's size may be missing; if present it is once, few, many or a size class.

abundance: many
v_gene: TRBV7-6
d_gene: -
j_gene: TRBJ1-4
CDR3aa: CASSLPRWGEGTNEKLFF
CDR3nt: TGTGCCAGCAGCTTACCAAGATGGGGGGAAGGAACTAATGAAAAACTGTTTTTT

abundance: many
v_gene: TRBV6-5
d_gene: -
j_gene: TRBJ2-7
CDR3aa: CASSAIAENYEQYF
CDR3nt: TGTGCCAGCAGTGCGATTGCGGAGAACTACGAGCAGTACTTC

abundance: -
v_gene: TRBV5-1
d_gene: -
j_gene: TRBJ2-7
CDR3aa: CASSYGTEISYEQYF
CDR3nt: TGCGCCAGCAGCTACGGGACGGAGATCTCCTACGAGCAGTACTTC

abundance: many
v_gene: TRBV6-5
d_gene: TRBD1
j_gene: TRBJ2-7
CDR3aa: CASRYRTGPYEQYF
CDR3nt: TGTGCCAGCAGGTACCGGACAGGGCCCTACGAGCAGTACTTC

abundance: many
v_gene: TRBV28
d_gene: -
j_gene: TRBJ1-1
CDR3aa: CASSLWGNTEAFF
CDR3nt: TGTGCCAGCAGTTTATGGGGGAATACTGAAGCTTTCTTT

abundance: many
v_gene: TRBV5-1
d_gene: -
j_gene: TRBJ2-3
CDR3aa: CASSFDYPTDTQYF
CDR3nt: TGCGCCAGCAGCTTTGACTATCCCACAGATACGCAGTATTTT

abundance: -
v_gene: TRBV5-1
d_gene: TRBD1
j_gene: TRBJ2-2
CDR3aa: CDSSLAGQGYTWELFF
CDR3nt: TGCGACAGCAGCTTGGCGGGACAGGGGTACACCTGGGAGCTGTTTTTT

abundance: many
v_gene: TRBV12-3/TRBV12-4
d_gene: -
j_gene: TRBJ2-7
CDR3aa: CASSLALWMGQSYEQYF
CDR3nt: TGTGCCAGCAGTTTAGCGCTCTGGATGGGGCAGAGCTACGAGCAGTACTTC

abundance: many
v_gene: TRBV29-1
d_gene: TRBD1
j_gene: TRBJ2-3
CDR3aa: CSVRGGQGATDTQYF
CDR3nt: TGCAGCGTTAGGGGGGGACAGGGGGCAACAGATACGCAGTATTTT

abundance: many
v_gene: TRBV5-6
d_gene: -
j_gene: TRBJ2-2
CDR3aa: CASSFLVRSGELFF
CDR3nt: TGTGCCAGCAGCTTCCTAGTTAGGTCCGGGGAGCTGTTTTTT

abundance: many
v_gene: TRBV11-2
d_gene: TRBD1
j_gene: TRBJ2-5
CDR3aa: CASSRGQGAETQYF
CDR3nt: TGTGCCAGCAGCCGAGGACAGGGGGCAGAGACCCAGTACTTC

abundance: many
v_gene: TRBV7-2
d_gene: -
j_gene: TRBJ2-1
CDR3aa: CASSFRGVVRNEQFF
CDR3nt: TGTGCCAGCAGCTTTAGGGGGGTAGTCCGGAATGAGCAGTTCTTC

abundance: many
v_gene: TRBV7-9
d_gene: TRBD1
j_gene: TRBJ2-1
CDR3aa: CASSLAGTGGNEQFF
CDR3nt: TGTGCCAGCAGCCTTGCCGGGACAGGGGGCAATGAGCAGTTCTTC

abundance: many
v_gene: TRBV5-1
d_gene: -
j_gene: TRBJ2-7
CDR3aa: CASSLTGSSDEQYF
CDR3nt: TGCGCCAGCAGCTTAACAGGGTCTTCCGACGAGCAGTACTTC

abundance: many
v_gene: TRBV7-2
d_gene: -
j_gene: TRBJ2-2
CDR3aa: CASSARDIYTNTGELFF
CDR3nt: TGTGCCAGCAGCGCCCGGGACATCTATACGAACACCGGGGAGCTGTTTTTT

abundance: -
v_gene: TRBV6-1
d_gene: TRBD1
j_gene: TRBJ2-5
CDR3aa: CASSDRDRGQETQYF
CDR3nt: TGTGCCAGCAGTGACCGGGACAGGGGCCAAGAGACCCAGTACTTC

abundance: many
v_gene: TRBV6-2/TRBV6-3
d_gene: TRBD2
j_gene: TRBJ2-1
CDR3aa: CASSPSGGTYNEQFF
CDR3nt: TGTGCCAGCAGCCCTAGCGGGGGAACCTACAATGAGCAGTTCTTC

abundance: -
v_gene: TRBV20-1
d_gene: -
j_gene: TRBJ2-7
CDR3aa: CSARANRANEQYF
CDR3nt: TGCAGTGCTAGAGCTAACAGGGCTAACGAGCAGTACTTC

abundance: many
v_gene: TRBV3-1
d_gene: -
j_gene: TRBJ1-2
CDR3aa: CASSQVSQGGGYTF
CDR3nt: TGTGCCAGCAGCCAAGTAAGTCAGGGTGGCGGCTACACCTTC

abundance: many
v_gene: TRBV20-1
d_gene: TRBD2
j_gene: TRBJ2-3
CDR3aa: CSARDFSGGTTDTQYF
CDR3nt: TGCAGTGCTAGAGATTTCAGCGGGGGGACCACAGATACGCAGTATTTT

abundance: many
v_gene: TRBV29-1
d_gene: TRBD1
j_gene: TRBJ1-2
CDR3aa: CSAIQGTNYGYTF
CDR3nt: TGCAGCGCGATACAGGGGACTAACTATGGCTACACCTTC

abundance: many
v_gene: TRBV19
d_gene: TRBD1
j_gene: TRBJ1-5
CDR3aa: CASSTQGDRQPQHF
CDR3nt: TGTGCCAGTAGTACTCAGGGGGATAGGCAGCCCCAGCATTTT

abundance: many
v_gene: TRBV12-3/TRBV12-4
d_gene: -
j_gene: TRBJ1-2
CDR3aa: CASSLNANYGYTF
CDR3nt: TGTGCCAGCAGTTTAAATGCAAACTATGGCTACACCTTC

abundance: many
v_gene: TRBV6-9
d_gene: -
j_gene: TRBJ1-5
CDR3aa: CARVGQGIPLSPQHF
CDR3nt: TGTGCCAGGGTCGGGCAGGGAATACCCCTCTCGCCCCAGCATTTT

abundance: -
v_gene: TRBV12-3/TRBV12-4
d_gene: -
j_gene: TRBJ2-7
CDR3aa: CASNPHGVSYEQYF
CDR3nt: TGTGCCAGCAATCCACACGGCGTCTCCTACGAGCAGTACTTC

abundance: many
v_gene: TRBV7-2
d_gene: -
j_gene: TRBJ1-1
CDR3aa: CASSPPENTEAFF
CDR3nt: TGTGCCAGCAGTCCCCCCGAGAACACTGAAGCTTTCTTT

abundance: many
v_gene: TRBV20-1
d_gene: -
j_gene: TRBJ1-2
CDR3aa: CSAKAYGYTF
CDR3nt: TGCAGTGCGAAGGCCTATGGCTACACCTTC

abundance: many
v_gene: TRBV20-1
d_gene: TRBD1
j_gene: TRBJ1-2
CDR3aa: CSAPTGKGTNYGYTF
CDR3nt: TGCAGTGCCCCGACAGGGAAGGGCACTAACTATGGCTACACCTTC

abundance: many
v_gene: TRBV20-1
d_gene: TRBD2
j_gene: TRBJ2-7
CDR3aa: CSAYGGTEYYEQYF
CDR3nt: TGCAGTGCTTACGGGGGGACGGAGTATTACGAGCAGTACTTC

abundance: many
v_gene: TRBV9
d_gene: -
j_gene: TRBJ2-3
CDR3aa: CASSDRDSTDTQYF
CDR3nt: TGTGCCAGCAGCGACCGGGACAGCACAGATACGCAGTATTTT

abundance: many
v_gene: TRBV7-9
d_gene: -
j_gene: TRBJ2-1
CDR3aa: CASSLGRLGRGPYNEQFF
CDR3nt: TGTGCCAGCAGCTTAGGGCGCCTTGGGCGGGGGCCCTACAATGAGCAGTTCTTC

abundance: many
v_gene: TRBV5-1
d_gene: -
j_gene: TRBJ2-7
CDR3aa: CASSLSTESSYEQYF
CDR3nt: TGCGCCAGCAGCTTGTCAACAGAGAGCTCCTACGAGCAGTACTTC

abundance: -
v_gene: TRBV5-1
d_gene: -
j_gene: TRBJ2-7
CDR3aa: CASSLEAGGSYEQYF
CDR3nt: TGCGCCAGCAGCTTGGAGGCTGGAGGCAGCTACGAGCAGTACTTC

abundance: many
v_gene: TRBV10-3
d_gene: -
j_gene: TRBJ2-2
CDR3aa: CAISGQARATGELFF
CDR3nt: TGTGCCATCAGTGGGCAGGCGCGAGCAACCGGGGAGCTGTTTTTT

abundance: many
v_gene: TRBV4-3
d_gene: -
j_gene: TRBJ2-3
CDR3aa: CASSPESRLLRDTQYF
CDR3nt: TGCGCCAGCAGCCCAGAGTCCCGACTACTTAGAGATACGCAGTATTTT

abundance: -
v_gene: TRBV5-1
d_gene: -
j_gene: TRBJ2-1
CDR3aa: CASSFSGTRDEQFF
CDR3nt: TGCGCCAGCAGCTTTAGCGGCACAAGGGATGAGCAGTTCTTC

abundance: many
v_gene: TRBV12-3/TRBV12-4
d_gene: -
j_gene: TRBJ1-5
CDR3aa: CASSLQVQPQHF
CDR3nt: TGTGCCAGCAGTTTACAGGTTCAGCCCCAGCATTTT

abundance: many
v_gene: TRBV3-1
d_gene: TRBD2
j_gene: TRBJ2-7
CDR3aa: CASSLGGFLSYEQYF
CDR3nt: TGTGCCAGCAGCCTCGGGGGGTTCCTCTCCTACGAGCAGTACTTC

abundance: many
v_gene: TRBV20-1
d_gene: TRBD1
j_gene: TRBJ1-2
CDR3aa: CSATQGGYGYTF
CDR3nt: TGCAGTGCTACCCAGGGGGGCTATGGCTACACCTTC

abundance: many
v_gene: TRBV20-1
d_gene: TRBD1
j_gene: TRBJ1-1
CDR3aa: CSATTGVGVTEAFF
CDR3nt: TGCAGTGCTACCACAGGGGTTGGTGTCACTGAAGCTTTCTTT

abundance: many
v_gene: TRBV20-1
d_gene: TRBD1
j_gene: TRBJ2-2
CDR3aa: CSAWQTGAGELFF
CDR3nt: TGCAGTGCTTGGCAGACAGGGGCCGGGGAGCTGTTTTTT

abundance: -
v_gene: TRBV18
d_gene: -
j_gene: TRBJ1-6
CDR3aa: CASSPLTESPLHF
CDR3nt: TGTGCCAGCTCACCACTGACAGAGTCACCCCTCCACTTT